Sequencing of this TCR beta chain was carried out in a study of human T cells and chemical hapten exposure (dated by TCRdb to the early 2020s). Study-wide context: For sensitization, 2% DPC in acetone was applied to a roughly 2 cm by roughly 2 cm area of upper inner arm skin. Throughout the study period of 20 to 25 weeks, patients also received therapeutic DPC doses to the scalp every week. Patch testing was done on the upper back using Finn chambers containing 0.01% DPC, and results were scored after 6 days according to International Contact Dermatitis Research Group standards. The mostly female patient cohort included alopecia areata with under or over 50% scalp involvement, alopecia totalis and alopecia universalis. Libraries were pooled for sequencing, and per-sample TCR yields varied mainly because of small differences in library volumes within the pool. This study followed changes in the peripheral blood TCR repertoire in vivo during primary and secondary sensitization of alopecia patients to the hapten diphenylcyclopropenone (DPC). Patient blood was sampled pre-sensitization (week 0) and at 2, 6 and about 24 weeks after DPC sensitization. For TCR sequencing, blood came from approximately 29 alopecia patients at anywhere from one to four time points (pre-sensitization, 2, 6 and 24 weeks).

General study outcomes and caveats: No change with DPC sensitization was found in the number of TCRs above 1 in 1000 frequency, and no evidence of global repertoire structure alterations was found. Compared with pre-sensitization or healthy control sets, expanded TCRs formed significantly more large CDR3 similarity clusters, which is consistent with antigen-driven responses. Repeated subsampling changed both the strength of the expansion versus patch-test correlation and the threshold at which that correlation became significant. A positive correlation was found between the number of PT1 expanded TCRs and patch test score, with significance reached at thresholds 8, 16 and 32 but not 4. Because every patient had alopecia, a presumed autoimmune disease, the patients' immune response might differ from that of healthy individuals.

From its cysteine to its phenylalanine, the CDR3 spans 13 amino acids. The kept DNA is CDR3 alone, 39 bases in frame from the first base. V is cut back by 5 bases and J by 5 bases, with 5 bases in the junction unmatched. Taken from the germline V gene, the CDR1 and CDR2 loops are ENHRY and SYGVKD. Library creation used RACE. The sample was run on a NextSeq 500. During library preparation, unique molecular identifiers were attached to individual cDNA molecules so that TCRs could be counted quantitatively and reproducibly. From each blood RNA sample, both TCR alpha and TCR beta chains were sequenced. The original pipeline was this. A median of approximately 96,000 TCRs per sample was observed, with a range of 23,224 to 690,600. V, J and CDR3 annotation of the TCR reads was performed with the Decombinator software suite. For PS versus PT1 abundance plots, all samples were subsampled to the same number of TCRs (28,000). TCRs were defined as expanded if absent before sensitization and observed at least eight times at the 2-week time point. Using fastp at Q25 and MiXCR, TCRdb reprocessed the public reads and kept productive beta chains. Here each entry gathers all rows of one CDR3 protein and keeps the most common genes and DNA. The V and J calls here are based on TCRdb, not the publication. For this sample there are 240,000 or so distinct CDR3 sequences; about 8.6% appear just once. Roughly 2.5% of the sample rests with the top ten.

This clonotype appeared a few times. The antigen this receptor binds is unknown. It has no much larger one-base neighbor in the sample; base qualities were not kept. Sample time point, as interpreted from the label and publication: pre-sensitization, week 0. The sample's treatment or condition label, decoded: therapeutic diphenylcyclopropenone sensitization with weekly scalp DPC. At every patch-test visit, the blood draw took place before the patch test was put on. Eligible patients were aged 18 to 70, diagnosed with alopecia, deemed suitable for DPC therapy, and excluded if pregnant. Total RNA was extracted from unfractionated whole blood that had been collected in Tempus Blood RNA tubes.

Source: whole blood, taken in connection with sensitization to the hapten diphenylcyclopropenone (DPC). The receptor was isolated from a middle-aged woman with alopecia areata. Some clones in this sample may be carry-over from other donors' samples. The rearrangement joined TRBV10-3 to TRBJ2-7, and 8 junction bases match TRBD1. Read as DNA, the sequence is TGTGCCATCAGTAACAGGGGGGCTAACGAGCAGTACTTC. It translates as CAISNRGANEQYF.